This note documents a single T cell receptor beta chain sequence. This clone was detected only a few times. No antigen is known for it. Base qualities are not at hand, and no much larger clone is one base apart. The library relied on the immunoSEQ multiplex PCR assay. RNA was extracted from all samples and reverse transcribed into cDNA as template for TCR sequencing. First-strand cDNA was synthesized using SuperScript III with a 2:1 mix of oligo-dT and random hexamers. Amplification bias was assessed with a synthetic immune receptor repertoire, and residual bias was removed computationally. The authors processed their data as follows. Raw reads were preprocessed for error removal, and CDR3 was defined according to IMGT conventions as running from the conserved cysteine to phenylalanine. To get clonality, Shannon entropy was normalized by log2 of the number of productive unique TCRs and the result was subtracted from 1. Whether each scalp clone was CD4 or CD8 was inferred by checking scalp TCRbeta sequences against the CD4 and CD8 repertoires from sorted blood. Imported from immuneACCESS, the table was reduced by TCRdb to in-frame sequences with V and J called. These copies leave out some clones; in studies compared against another copy, an unresolved V gene accounts for under half, and the cause of the remainder is not known. V, J and clone size reflect that table, while D and trimming were determined from the DNA. Recorded for this sample are 150,000 to 250,000 clones; 55% to 70% of them occurred a single time. Together, the top ten hold 5.5% of the sample.

This specimen belongs to a study of CD8+ T cells in alopecia areata (dated by TCRdb to about 2018). A note on the overall study: The treated patients took part in an open-label pilot trial in which moderate-to-severe alopecia areata was treated with oral tofacitinib at 5 to 10 mg twice daily. Patients received tofacitinib for 6 to 18 months and were then followed off drug for 6 months to check for delayed response and recurrence. In treated patients, disease severity was measured using the SALT score, which gives the percentage of scalp surface area affected. In both human patients and the C3H/HeJ mouse model, the study applied high-throughput TCRbeta sequencing to look at T cell clonal expansion in alopecia areata. Scalp tissue and sorted CD4+ and CD8+ peripheral blood T cells from patchy and totalis/universalis alopecia areata patients and from healthy controls were covered by human TCRbeta sequencing. Tofacitinib-treated patients had biopsies at baseline and at 4 and 24 weeks of treatment, with a later scalp biopsy in several patients. Clonality in the scalp was compared among normal scalp (n=4), patchy alopecia areata scalp (n=8), and alopecia totalis/universalis scalp (n=8). RNA came from the PAXgene miRNA kit for fixed scalp, the miRNeasy kit for PBMCs, and the RNeasy kit for mouse skin. TCRbeta CDR3 regions were amplified by immunoSEQ multiplex PCR using 35 Vbeta forward and 13 Jbeta reverse primers.

What the authors observed across the whole study: Compared with normal scalp, lesional scalp, particularly in alopecia totalis/universalis, had higher clonality and more expanded CD8+ clones, which suggests antigenic drive. Tofacitinib significantly lowered scalp clonality and the number of expanded CD8+ clones among the top 100 scalp clones. Many expanded lesional clones were found to persist in scalp and blood during tofacitinib treatment, and relapse after treatment cessation may be partly explained by this persistence. TCR sequences shared between patients were less clear than in mice, possibly partly because of HLA diversity in the patient population. Unlike mouse skin, where gammadelta T cells dominate, normal human skin contains resident alphabeta T cells that get sequenced too, which complicates analysis of the scalp TCR repertoire. Because the treated cohort was small and had just a single nonresponder, larger studies are needed to establish links between baseline CD8+ expansion and response.

The time point label corresponds to: 20 to 30 weeks on oral tofacitinib. Explained via the paper, the treatment or condition label denotes: oral pan-JAK inhibitor, 5-10 mg twice daily. Peripheral blood and lesional scalp punch biopsies were obtained from patients with alopecia areata. PBMCs were isolated by density centrifugation and stained for CD3, CD4 and CD8, after which CD4+ and CD8+ T cells were sorted on a FACSAria. From its cysteine to its phenylalanine, the CDR3 spans 13 amino acids. The read is trimmed to its CDR3 DNA, 39 bases read in frame from base 1. V gives up 4 bases and J gives up 3 bases, and the segment between their germline ends measures 10 bases. The germline V gene (reference sequence) provides CDR1 LNHDA and CDR2 SQIVND.

Sequenced here: CD4+ T cells sorted from blood, sampled at week 24, from a patient treated with tofacitinib. This sequence was found in a human donor with alopecia areata. The sequence joins TRBV19 to TRBJ2-7, and TRBD2 may be the D gene, going by 6 matching bases. The CDR3 here reads CASSTDGGYEQYF. The nucleotide sequence is given as TGTGCCAGTAGTACGGACGGGGGCTACGAGCAGTACTTC.